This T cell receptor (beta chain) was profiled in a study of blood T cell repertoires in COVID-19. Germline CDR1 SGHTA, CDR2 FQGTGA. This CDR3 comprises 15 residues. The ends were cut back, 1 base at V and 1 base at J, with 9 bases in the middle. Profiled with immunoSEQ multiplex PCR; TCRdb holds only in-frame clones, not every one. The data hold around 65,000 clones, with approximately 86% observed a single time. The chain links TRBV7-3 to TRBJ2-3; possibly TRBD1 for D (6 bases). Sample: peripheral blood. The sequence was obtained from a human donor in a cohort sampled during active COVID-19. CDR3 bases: TGTGCCAGCAGCTTAAATGGGGGCGGCACAGATACGCAGTATTTT. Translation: CASSLNGGGTDTQYF.